The 22 T cell receptor beta chains in this list originate from one sample, sequenced in a study of beta chain features in type 1 diabetes. Since all of the isolated RNA was reverse transcribed, expressed TCRB transcripts were what got sequenced. Clones were sequenced by immunoSEQ multiplex PCR, and TCRdb holds only the in-frame ones, with some missing. The data contain roughly 170,000 clones, about 13% of them seen just once; the ten biggest clones take up 0.62%. The sample was central memory CD4+ T cells from blood. The receptors derive from a woman between 18 and 30 years old in good health.

The table lists this clone with a few counts. This chain connects TRBV19 to TRBJ2-7; 8 bases map to TRBD1. The germline V gene encodes CDR1 LNHDA and CDR2 SQIVND (reference sequence). CDR3 size: 15 residues. Losses at the gene ends were 6 bases for V and 3 bases for J; bases not matched to a gene: 10. The CDR3 loop is CASSGPGQDRYEQYF. The CDR3 region has the DNA TGTGCCAGTAGCGGACCGGGACAGGACCGCTACGAGCAGTACTTC.

This clone was observed a few times. The CDR3 spells CASSQVGDLGNQPQHF. The CDR3 nucleotides read TGCGCCAGCAGCCAAGTAGGAGACCTTGGCAATCAGCCCCAGCATTTT. The J gene is TRBJ1-5, the V gene TRBV4-1; no firm D call. Germline values: CDR1 MGHRA, CDR2 YSYEKL. Trimming stripped 1 base from V and 2 bases from J, with 12 bases between. The CDR3 extends over 16 amino acids.

This clone was observed a handful of times. The V gene is TRBV18, the J gene TRBJ2-7; 9 bases fit TRBD2. Germline CDR1 is KGHSH and CDR2 is LQKENI. This CDR3 comprises 13 residues. Trimming took 2 bases from V and 5 from J; bases not matched to a gene: 1. The CDR3 loop reads CASSPGTSHEQYF. CDR3 DNA sequence: TGTGCCAGCTCACCAGGGACTAGCCACGAGCAGTACTTC.

This chain connects TRBV6-5 to TRBJ2-5; TRBD2 aligns across 12 bases. Germline V gives CDR1 MNHEY, CDR2 SVGAGI. V gave up 6 bases and J gave up 2 bases; unmatched junction bases: 4. CDR3 length: 15 amino acids. The CDR3 sequence: CASRPGLAGQETQYF. In nucleotides, the CDR3 is TGTGCCAGCAGACCCGGACTAGCGGGGCAAGAGACCCAGTACTTC.

In this sample, this clone turned up a few times. The J gene is TRBJ1-1, the V gene TRBV7-2; 9 bases fit TRBD1. Germline CDR1 reads SGHTA; CDR2 reads FQGNSA. This CDR3 spans 12 amino acids. The V segment lost 5 bases and the J segment 11 bases; nucleotides outside the gene matches: 6. The CDR3: CASSHGTGRAFF. The CDR3 DNA reads TGTGCCAGCAGCCATGGGACAGGGAGGGCTTTCTTT.

This rearrangement joins TRBV30 to TRBJ2-5, with 10 bases lining up with TRBD2. Germline V gene lookup returns CDR1 GTSNPN and CDR2 SVGIG (reference sequence). The CDR3 is made up of 14 amino acids. Trimming at V came to 3 bases and at J to 11 bases, leaving 12 bases not matched to a gene. CDR3 protein: CAWSPGLARGEQYF. CDR3 bases: TGTGCCTGGAGCCCGGGACTAGCGAGAGGTGAGCAGTACTTC.

This clone was observed a handful of times. V is TRBV7-2 and J is TRBJ2-1, with TRBD2 matching 10 bases. Germline V gene data show CDR1 as SGHTA and CDR2 as FQGNSA. With V trimmed by 3 bases and J by 2 bases, 1 base remained unmatched. There are 15 residues in the CDR3. CDR3 sequence: CASSFTSGAYNEQFF. The CDR3 DNA sequence: TGTGCCAGCAGCTTCACTAGCGGGGCCTACAATGAGCAGTTCTTC.

This clone was picked up many times. The CDR3 sequence is CATSSLQERDKNIQYF. The CDR3 region has the DNA TGTGCCACCAGCAGCTTGCAGGAGCGGGATAAAAACATTCAGTACTTC. This chain connects TRBV15 to TRBJ2-4; 7 positions agree with TRBD2. The germline V gene has CDR1 LNHNV and CDR2 YYDKDF (reference sequence). The CDR3 covers 16 residues. V dropped 3 bases and J dropped 4; count of bases not matched to a gene: 9.

The chain is built from TRBV14 and TRBJ2-7; D is undetermined. Looked up from germline, CDR1 is SGHDN and CDR2 is FVKESK. This CDR3 spans 14 amino acids. With 0 bases removed from V and 3 bases from J, the gap between germline ends came to 9 bases. The CDR3 DNA reads as TGTGCCAGCAGCCAAGATACAACGGGCTACGAGCAGTACTTC. Amino acids: CASSQDTTGYEQYF.

The chain combines TRBV27 with TRBJ2-7; 12 bases are a match to TRBD2. Germline V lookup: CDR1 MNHEY, CDR2 SMNVEV (reference sequence). This CDR3 has 15 residues. V lost 4 bases to trimming and J lost 4 bases; unmatched junction nucleotides: 5. The DNA of the CDR3 is TGTGCCAGCAGTTCCCGGACTAGCGGGGCTTACGAGCAGTACTTC. This translates into CASSSRTSGAYEQYF.

The table lists this clone with a few counts. This chain joins TRBV7-3 and TRBJ2-4; 7 nucleotides match TRBD2. The CDR3 has 15 amino acids. CDR1 SGHTA and CDR2 FQGTGA come from the germline V gene. J gave up 7 bases and V 5 bases, and 11 bases lay outside the gene matches. CDR3 amino acids: CASSLDGVGGNIQYF. The CDR3 DNA sequence: TGTGCCAGCAGCCTCGACGGGGTCGGGGGGAACATTCAGTACTTC.

The genes are TRBV2 and TRBJ2-5; TRBD1 is a possible D gene (6 bases). In germline, CDR1 is SNHLY, CDR2 FYNNEI. This CDR3 region has 13 residues. V was cut by 4 bases and J by 5 bases, with 11 bases left in between. The CDR3, as DNA: TGTGCCAGCAGTGTCGAGGGGGAGGAGACCCAGTACTTC. Amino acid sequence: CASSVEGEETQYF.

This clone was detected only a few times. This sequence joins TRBV18 and TRBJ1-1; D might be TRBD1 (5 bases). CDR3 length: 14 residues. CDR1 KGHSH and CDR2 LQKENI come from the germline V gene. V was clipped by 0 bases and J by 8 bases, with 13 bases between them. CDR3 residues: CASSPPSSPGEAFF. DNA for the CDR3: TGTGCCAGCTCACCACCCAGCTCTCCAGGGGAAGCTTTCTTT.

This clone was recorded a few times. The rearrangement links TRBV7-2 to TRBJ2-5, with D perhaps matching TRBD2 (5 bases). V was pared by 5 bases and J by 5 bases, with 12 bases between. From germline, CDR1 is SGHTA and CDR2 FQGNSA. The CDR3 sequence is 13 residues long. CDR3 nucleotide sequence: TGTGCCAGCAGCCTAGGACGAGGGGAGACCCAGTACTTC. This sequence encodes CASSLGRGETQYF.

The V gene is TRBV5-1, the J gene TRBJ2-7, with 12 bases fitting TRBD1. The ends lost 4 bases at V and 0 bases at J; junction bases unmatched: 5. The CDR3 consists of 16 residues. The germline CDR1 and CDR2 sequences are SGHRS and YFSETQ. CDR3 bases: TGCGCCAGCAGCCGTGGGACAGGGGGCTCCTCCTACGAGCAGTACTTC. As protein: CASSRGTGGSSYEQYF. The full variable domain, completed using reference TRBV5-1 and TRBJ2-7, is KAGVTQTPRYLIKTRGQQVTLSCSPISGHRSVSWYQQTPGQGLQFLFEYFSETQRNKGNFPGRFSGRQFSNSRSEMNVSTLELGDSALYLCASSRGTGGSSYEQYFGPGTRLTVT.

The gene calls are TRBV9 and TRBJ2-1, with TRBD2 matching over 8 bases. Trimming cost V 2 bases and J 6 bases; bases outside gene matches: 7. The CDR3 spans 15 residues. Germline CDR1 reads SGDLS; CDR2 reads YYNGEE. CDR3 region: CASSVGGRSPNEQFF. CDR3 DNA: TGTGCCAGCAGCGTCGGCGGGAGGTCCCCCAATGAGCAGTTCTTC.

This clone occurred a few times. The chain employs TRBV14 and TRBJ1-1, with D uncertain. Trimming pared 1 base from V and 11 bases from J, leaving 8 bases between. Per the germline V gene, CDR1 is SGHDN and CDR2 is FVKESK. This CDR3 contains 11 residues. Here the CDR3 DNA reads TGTGCCAGCAGCCAAGGAGGGTACGCTTTCTTT. The encoded protein is CASSQGGYAFF.

This clone was seen only a few times. At one end, the junction sequence differs from germline, possibly due to a read error. The chain has TRBV5-5 and TRBJ2-1, with 9 bases that match TRBD1. This CDR3 has 13 amino acids. Germline V gene data show CDR1 as SGHKS and CDR2 as YYEKEE (reference sequence). The DNA for the CDR3 is TGTGCCAGCAGTTTGGACAGGGGTGCCCGTCAGTTCTTC. This sequence encodes CASSLDRGARQFF. The full variable domain, completed using reference TRBV5-5 and TRBJ2-1, is DAGVTQSPTHLIKTRGQQVTLRCSPISGHKSVSWYQQVLGQGPQFIFQYYEKEERGRGNFPDRFSARQFPNYSSELNVNALLLGDSALYLCASSLDRGARQFFGPGTRLTVL.

The sample holds a few counts of this clone. This rearrangement joins TRBV30 to TRBJ2-5; TRBD1 aligns across 7 bases. From germline, CDR1 is GTSNPN and CDR2 SVGIG (reference sequence). The CDR3 consists of 13 residues. After removal of 5 bases from V and 7 bases from J, the junction contained 10 bases not matched to a gene. This CDR3 reads CAWDRDRRGTQYF. The CDR3 DNA follows: TGTGCCTGGGACAGGGACCGACGGGGGACCCAGTACTTC. Together with reference TRBV30 and TRBJ2-5, the CDR3 gives the full variable domain: SQTIHQWPATLVQPVGSPLSLECTVEGTSNPNLYWYRQAAGRGLQLLFYSVGIGQISSEVPQNLSASRPQDRQFILSSKKLLLSDSGFYLCAWDRDRRGTQYFGPGTRLLVL.

V and J are TRBV19 and TRBJ2-7; 7 positions match TRBD2. With V trimmed by 3 bases and J by 10 bases, 12 bases remained unmatched. The CDR3 runs 14 residues. Germline CDR1 is LNHDA and CDR2 is SQIVND (reference sequence). The CDR3 spells CASSMVGGSRSQYF. The DNA for the CDR3 is TGTGCCAGTAGTATGGTTGGCGGGAGTCGTTCCCAGTACTTC.

This clone was recorded a few times. The V gene is TRBV7-2, the J gene TRBJ2-2, with a weak D call TRBD1 (7 bases). CDR1 is SGHTA, CDR2 FQGNSA, per germline. The CDR3 length is 16 residues. V lost 5 bases and J lost 5, with 18 bases in between. The chain's CDR3 is CASSVSATGRTGELFF. CDR3 DNA: TGTGCCAGCAGCGTAAGCGCGACAGGGAGGACCGGGGAGCTGTTTTTT.

This clone has more than one count but fewer than ten. The V call is TRBV29-1, the J call TRBJ2-7; 9 nucleotides align to TRBD2. There are 15 residues in the CDR3. The V gene's germline CDR1 is SQVTM and CDR2 ANQGSEA. The V segment lost 7 bases and the J segment 1 base; nucleotides outside the gene matches: 11. In DNA form, the CDR3 reads TGCAGCGCCTCGGGGGCTAGCGGGGTTTCCTACGAGCAGTACTTC. Its protein is CSASGASGVSYEQYF.